Presented here are 10 T cell receptor beta chains from one specimen sequenced in a study of cytomegalovirus exposure and HLA in healthy donors (dated by TCRdb to the late 2010s). To prepare the library, the immunoSEQ multiplex PCR assay was applied. For the multiplex PCR, a mixture combining 60 forward primers for TCR Vbeta segments and 13 reverse primers for TCR Jbeta segments was used. The source is immuneACCESS, and TCRdb retained only in-frame sequences with V and J called. Part of the clones is not carried over; for the studies checked, unresolved V genes explain less than half of this, and the remainder is unexplained. The sample table contains 110,000 to 150,000 clones; only one count was recorded for 80% of them. Of the sample, roughly 4.8% is held by the ten largest clones. Input material: PBMCs. These receptors originate from a man in his forties in good health and CMV-seronegative.

The chain has TRBV28 and TRBJ1-5; D is ambiguous. V lost 5 bases, J lost 5 bases, and 13 bases lay in between. CDR1 is MDHEN and CDR2 is SYDVKM in the germline V gene. This CDR3 region has 14 residues. The CDR3 DNA sequence: TGTGCCAGCAGTCACCACCCACTGGATCAGCCCCAGCATTTT. Translated, it gives CASSHHPLDQPQHF.

The chain joins TRBV30 to TRBJ2-7, with D maybe TRBD1 (5 bases). In germline, CDR1 is GTSNPN, CDR2 SVGIG (reference sequence). This CDR3 is built from 14 residues. Between the trimmed V and J ends, which lost 3 bases and 0 bases, there was a span of 12 bases. The CDR3 bases are TGTGCCTGGAGGTGGACAAGTTCCTCCTACGAGCAGTACTTC. Amino acids: CAWRWTSSSYEQYF. The whole variable domain, filled in from reference TRBV30 and TRBJ2-7, reads SQTIHQWPATLVQPVGSPLSLECTVEGTSNPNLYWYRQAAGRGLQLLFYSVGIGQISSEVPQNLSASRPQDRQFILSSKKLLLSDSGFYLCAWRWTSSSYEQYFGPGTRLTVT.

The chain combines TRBV11-2 with TRBJ1-4, with a weak D call TRBD1 (6 bases). V lost 3 bases, J lost 8 bases, and 13 bases lay in between. Germline loops: CDR1 SGHAT, CDR2 FQNNGV. This CDR3 comprises 14 residues. CDR3 bases: TGTGCCAGCAGCTTTGGCAGGGGTGGCGAAAAACTGTTTTTT. Its translation: CASSFGRGGEKLFF.

This chain links TRBV6-5 with TRBJ1-4; D is undetermined. Germline V CDR1 and CDR2: MNHEY, SVGAGI. The CDR3 covers 14 residues. V lost 0 bases and J lost 7, with 9 bases in between. CDR3 nucleotides: TGTGCCAGCAGTTACTCCACCCGGGGTGAAAAACTGTTTTTT. It yields the protein CASSYSTRGEKLFF.

The CDR3 region has the DNA TGTGCCTGGAGTGTAAACAGGGTGGGCAATCAGCCCCAGCATTTT. Translation: CAWSVNRVGNQPQHF. V gene TRBV30 combines with J gene TRBJ1-5, with a tentative D call TRBD1 (6 bases). V shed 0 bases and J shed 2 bases, with 11 bases lying between them. CDR1 is GTSNPN and CDR2 is SVGIG in the germline V gene (reference sequence). This CDR3 contains 15 residues. Full variable domain (missing parts from reference TRBV30 and TRBJ1-5): SQTIHQWPATLVQPVGSPLSLECTVEGTSNPNLYWYRQAAGRGLQLLFYSVGIGQISSEVPQNLSASRPQDRQFILSSKKLLLSDSGFYLCAWSVNRVGNQPQHFGDGTRLSIL.

The chain links TRBV5-1 to TRBJ2-4; D is perhaps TRBD2 (6 bases). Germline CDR1 SGHRS, CDR2 YFSETQ. The V end was cut by 0 bases, the J end by 2 bases, with 12 bases between. The CDR3 runs to 16 residues. The CDR3 loop is CASSLDSAGPKNIQYF. CDR3 coding DNA: TGCGCCAGCAGCTTGGATAGTGCGGGGCCCAAAAACATTCAGTACTTC.

V usage is TRBV18 and J usage is TRBJ2-1, with D possibly being TRBD2 (7 bases). The germline CDR1 and CDR2 sequences are KGHSH and LQKENI. V shed 3 bases and J shed 6 bases, with 15 bases lying between them. The CDR3 contains 15 residues. In DNA form, the CDR3 reads TGTGCCAGCTCACCGAAGGGAGGGGGTCGCAATGAGCAGTTCTTC. This encodes CASSPKGGGRNEQFF. The full variable domain, rest sourced from reference TRBV18 and TRBJ2-1, is NAGVMQNPRHLVRRRGQEARLRCSPMKGHSHVYWYRQLPEEGLKFMVYLQKENIIDESGMPKERFSAEFPKEGPSILRIQQVVRGDSAAYFCASSPKGGGRNEQFFGPGTRLTVL.

This sequence joins TRBV9 and TRBJ2-5, with 9 bases fitting TRBD2. This CDR3 region has 18 residues. Germline V gives CDR1 SGDLS, CDR2 YYNGEE. Trimming took 3 bases from V and 4 from J; bases not matched to a gene: 16. The CDR3 bases are TGTGCCAGCAGCGAGGATGTTGGCGGGGGGGCTTACCCAGAGACCCAGTACTTC. It specifies CASSEDVGGGAYPETQYF.

The chain employs TRBV6-1 and TRBJ2-7, with a weak D call TRBD2 (6 bases). V lost 1 base to trimming and J lost 9 bases, with 10 bases between them. This CDR3 is 12 amino acids long. Germline V lookup: CDR1 MNHNS, CDR2 SASEGT. The CDR3 coding sequence is TGTGCCAGCAGTGAAGGGGGGGTGGGGCAGTACTTC. It is translated as CASSEGGVGQYF.

This clone was seen a handful of times. Other nucleotide sequences in the sample specify the same CDR3. CDR3 nucleotide sequence: TGCGCCAGCAGCTTGGGGGGAGAAAGCTCCTACAATGAGCAGTTCTTC. Translated: CASSLGGESSYNEQFF. The chain links TRBV5-1 to TRBJ2-1; TRBD2 is a possible D gene (5 bases). This CDR3 has 16 amino acids. Trimming left V 0 bases short and J 0 bases short, with 10 bases between. CDR1 is SGHRS, CDR2 YFSETQ, per germline.